This T cell receptor beta chain was sequenced for a study of somatic mutations in cytotoxic T cells in rheumatoid arthritis. The study, taken as a whole, reports: Antigens targeted by the expanded CD8+ clones were unknown. For rheumatoid arthritis patients, CD8+ clonality increased with age, whereas it did not in healthy controls.

TCRdb's copy holds only in-frame clones and misses some; the assay was immunoSEQ multiplex PCR. Among about 12,000 clones listed, 80% were seen once. Comments on this clone: The antigen is unknown.

This receptor was obtained from a middle-aged man in good health. Source material: CD8+ T cells sorted from blood.

The chain's CDR3 is CASSVATPGGGRTLNYGYTF. The CDR3 nucleotides read TGTGCCAGCAGCGTAGCTACCCCCGGGGGGGGCCGAACACTAAACTATGGCTACACCTTC. This chain uses TRBV9 with TRBJ1-2, with D perhaps TRBD1 (6 bases). Germline lookup yields CDR1 SGDLS and CDR2 YYNGEE. The V end was cut by 0 bases, the J end by 2 bases, with 26 bases between. The CDR3 sequence is 20 residues long.